One and the same sample provided the 23 T cell receptor beta chains below, sequenced in a study of blood T cell repertoires in COVID-19. The method was immunoSEQ multiplex PCR; TCRdb's version includes in-frame clones alone and lacks a portion of them. The profile shows just under 70,000 clones, approximately 90% of them singletons. The sequenced material came from peripheral blood. The receptors come from a man aged 25-45 years with acute or convalescent COVID-19.

The gene calls are TRBV18 and TRBJ1-1, with 8 bases aligning to TRBD1. The germline V gene encodes CDR1 KGHSH and CDR2 LQKENI. J lost 7 bases, V lost 2 bases, and 12 bases had no gene match. CDR3 length: 16 residues. CDR3 loop: CASSPGVRGLVGEAFF. CDR3 coding DNA: TGTGCCAGCTCACCAGGTGTCAGGGGGCTAGTTGGTGAAGCTTTCTTT. Combining the CDR3 with reference TRBV18 and TRBJ1-1 gives the whole variable domain NAGVMQNPRHLVRRRGQEARLRCSPMKGHSHVYWYRQLPEEGLKFMVYLQKENIIDESGMPKERFSAEFPKEGPSILRIQQVVRGDSAAYFCASSPGVRGLVGEAFFGQGTRLTVV.

Regarding this clone: The junction and the germline gene differ at one end; a read error may be behind it. The V gene is TRBV2, the J gene TRBJ1-3, with no clear D. The length of the CDR3 is 14 residues. Germline V gene data show CDR1 as SNHLY and CDR2 as FYNNEI. The CDR3 bases are TGTGCCAGCAGAGAAGGAGAGTCTGGAAACACCATATATTTT. Translation gives CASREGESGNTIYF.

CDR3 region: CASGVASGGPTRNEQFF. CDR3 nucleotides: TGTGCCAGCGGCGTCGCTAGCGGGGGCCCCACCAGAAATGAGCAGTTCTTC. The V gene is TRBV7-3, the J gene TRBJ2-1; 10 nucleotides line up with TRBD2. J lost 7 bases, V lost 8 bases, and 17 bases had no gene match. CDR1 and CDR2 from the germline V gene are SGHTA and FQGTGA. CDR3 size: 17 residues.

This sequence joins TRBV5-3 and TRBJ1-3, with no clear D. TRBV5-3 is recorded as an ORF, its role being uncertain. The CDR3 spans 14 residues. The V end was cut by 1 base, the J end by 0 bases, with 5 bases between. In nucleotides, the CDR3 is TGTGCCAGAAGCTTGCAGATCTCTGGAAACACCATATATTTT. It encodes CARSLQISGNTIYF.

The V gene is TRBV23-1, the J gene TRBJ2-5; D may be TRBD1 (6 bases). TRBV23-1 is classed as an ORF, of uncertain function. This CDR3 region has 15 residues. V dropped 4 bases and J dropped 0 bases, with 12 bases sitting between them. For the CDR3, the DNA is TGCGCCAGCAGTCGTCACAGGGAAAACCAAGAGACCCAGTACTTC. The encoded protein is CASSRHRENQETQYF.

This chain connects TRBV7-8 to TRBJ2-3, with D unclear. Trimming took 5 bases from V and 0 from J, leaving 24 bases between them. The V gene's germline CDR1 is SGHVS and CDR2 FQNEAQ. The CDR3 length is 19 residues. The CDR3: CASSPSSSDRVYSTDTQYF. The CDR3 DNA sequence: TGTGCCAGCAGCCCAAGCAGCAGCGACCGGGTATATAGCACAGATACGCAGTATTTT.

The chain uses TRBV21-1 and TRBJ1-5. TRBV21-1 is a pseudogene. The CDR3 is 15 amino acids. CDR3 sequence (DNA): TGTGCCAGCAGCAAAGGTAAATTAAGCAATCAGCCCCAGCATTTT. Amino acids: CASSKGKLSNQPQHF.

V and J are TRBV7-6 and TRBJ2-1; 8 nucleotides align to TRBD2. The CDR3 runs 16 residues. V shed 5 bases, J shed 3 bases, and the junction held 9 bases outside the gene matches. CDR1 SGHVS and CDR2 FNYEAQ come from the germline V gene. In DNA form, the CDR3 reads TGTGCCAGCAGCAAACAGTCAGCGGGAGTCTACAATGAGCAGTTCTTC. Its protein product is CASSKQSAGVYNEQFF.

The rearrangement links TRBV5-8 to TRBJ2-7; the D gene is possibly TRBD1 (5 bases). The length of the CDR3 is 14 residues. In germline, CDR1 is SGHTS, CDR2 YDEGEE. Between the trimmed V and J ends, which lost 2 bases and 0 bases, there was a span of 9 bases. The CDR3 DNA reads as TGTGCCAGCAGCTTCTCCAGGGTCTCCTACGAGCAGTACTTC. This encodes CASSFSRVSYEQYF. The full variable domain, its missing parts supplied by reference TRBV5-8 and TRBJ2-7, is EAGVTQSPTHLIKTRGQQATLRCSPISGHTSVYWYQQALGLGLQFLLWYDEGEERNRGNFPPRFSGRQFPNYSSELNVNALELEDSALYLCASSFSRVSYEQYFGPGTRLTVT.

DNA of the CDR3: TGTGCCAGCAGCTTTGGACAGGCCCTACAGGAGACCCAGTACTTC. Protein product: CASSFGQALQETQYF. The chain is built from TRBV9 and TRBJ2-5, with 7 bases identical to TRBD1. With V trimmed by 4 bases and J by 5 bases, 11 bases remained unmatched. The CDR3 is 15 residues long. The germline V gene has CDR1 SGDLS and CDR2 YYNGEE.

The V gene is TRBV29-1, the J gene TRBJ1-1; a weak D match, TRBD1 (6 bases). Per germline, CDR1 SQVTM and CDR2 ANQGSEA. With 6 bases removed from V and 5 bases from J, the gap between germline ends came to 16 bases. The CDR3 is 13 residues long. The CDR3 region has the DNA TGCAGCGTGGGAACAGGGAGACATACTGAAGCTTTCTTT. Protein: CSVGTGRHTEAFF. The whole variable domain, remainder taken from reference TRBV29-1 and TRBJ1-1, is SAVISQKPSRDICQRGTSLTIQCQVDSQVTMMFWYRQQPGQSLTLIATANQGSEATYESGFVIDKFPISRPNLTFSTLTVSNMSPEDSSIYLCSVGTGRHTEAFFGQGTRLTVV.

V and J are TRBV14 and TRBJ1-6, with a tentative D call TRBD1 (5 bases). Between the trimmed V and J ends, which lost 6 bases and 7 bases, there was a span of 16 bases. The CDR3 runs to 15 residues. Germline loops: CDR1 SGHDN, CDR2 FVKESK. As DNA, the CDR3 is TGTGCCAGCAGACCTATGCGCGGGACCAATTCACCCCTCCACTTT. As protein: CASRPMRGTNSPLHF.

The chain joins TRBV4-3 to TRBJ2-1, with 12 bases identical to TRBD2. Germline loops: CDR1 LGHNA, CDR2 YSLEER. The CDR3 has 14 residues. With V trimmed by 5 bases and J by 6 bases, 2 bases remained unmatched. DNA of the CDR3: TGCGCCAGCAGCGTGACTAGCGGGAGCAATGAGCAGTTCTTC. The encoded protein is CASSVTSGSNEQFF.

CDR3: CASSPTGETQYF. The CDR3 bases are TGTGCCAGCAGTCCGACCGGGGAGACCCAGTACTTC. The gene calls are TRBV12-3 or TRBV12-4 and TRBJ2-5; D unresolved. V lost 5 bases, J lost 5 bases, and 9 bases lay in between. The length of the CDR3 is 12 residues.

The chain employs TRBV7-9 and TRBJ1-1, with 7 bases that match TRBD1. Germline V gives CDR1 SEHNR, CDR2 FQNEAQ (reference sequence). The CDR3 contains 17 residues. V trimming: 4 bases; J trimming: 2 bases; junction bases outside the gene matches: 13. The CDR3 loop is CASSSTGTATFNTEAFF. CDR3 DNA: TGTGCCAGCAGCTCGACCGGGACAGCTACTTTTAACACTGAAGCTTTCTTT.

This clone appeared a few times. The V gene is TRBV6-2 or TRBV6-3, the J gene TRBJ2-1, with TRBD2 identical over 8 bases. The germline CDR1 and CDR2 sequences are MNHEY and SVGEGT. The V gene end was trimmed by 0 bases and the J gene end by 7 bases; junction bases not matched to a gene: 14. This CDR3 has 18 residues. The CDR3 DNA follows: TGTGCCAGCAGTTACTCTGTCCGGGTTAGCGGGATAGGAAATGAGCAGTTCTTC. Protein: CASSYSVRVSGIGNEQFF.

The chain carries TRBV2 and TRBJ1-1; TRBD1 matches 8 bases. This CDR3 is 16 amino acids long. After removal of 4 bases from V and 4 bases from J, the junction contained 11 bases not matched to a gene. Per germline, CDR1 SNHLY and CDR2 FYNNEI. This CDR3 is CASSALQGASSTEAFF. The DNA for the CDR3 is TGTGCCAGCAGTGCGCTCCAGGGGGCGAGTAGCACTGAAGCTTTCTTT.

This rearrangement joins TRBV10-3 to TRBJ2-1, with 7 nucleotides matching TRBD1. The V gene's germline CDR1 is ENHRY and CDR2 SYGVKD. V was pared by 11 bases and J by 9 bases, with 10 bases of the junction left unmatched. The CDR3 is made up of 12 amino acids. CDR3 coding DNA: TGTGCCGTGGCAGGGGGAAGCCTTGAGCAGTTCTTC. Translation: CAVAGGSLEQFF.

In its sample, this clone was seen a few times. V usage is TRBV7-2 and J usage is TRBJ2-3; D gene uncertain. Germline CDR1 SGHTA, CDR2 FQGNSA. V lost 0 bases to trimming and J lost 1 base, with 11 bases between them. The CDR3 length is 16 residues. The CDR3 nucleotides are TGTGCCAGCAGCTTAGCAGACTCCCGGGGCACAGATACGCAGTATTTT. Translated: CASSLADSRGTDTQYF.

The CDR3 protein is CASSRRSNQPQHF. The CDR3 DNA reads TGTGCCAGCAGTCGTCGTAGCAATCAGCCCCAGCATTTT. V usage is TRBV6-5 and J usage is TRBJ1-5, with D hard to call. V was clipped by 5 bases and J by 0 bases, with 5 bases between them. The germline V gene encodes CDR1 MNHEY and CDR2 SVGAGI. This CDR3 region has 13 residues.

The CDR3 DNA reads as TGTGCCGTTACGACAGGGGATAACGAGCAGTACTTC. Protein sequence: CAVTTGDNEQYF. The rearrangement joins TRBV28 to TRBJ2-7; 8 nucleotides line up with TRBD1. Germline V gene lookup returns CDR1 MDHEN and CDR2 SYDVKM. CDR3 length: 12 residues. Trimming cost V 11 bases and J 5 bases; bases outside gene matches: 8. Filled out from reference TRBV28 and TRBJ2-7, the complete variable domain reads DVKVTQSSRYLVKRTGEKVFLECVQDMDHENMFWYRQDPGLGLRLIYFSYDVKMKEKGDIPEGYSVSREKKERFSLILESASTNQTSMYLCAVTTGDNEQYFGPGTRLTVT.

V gene TRBV29-1 combines with J gene TRBJ2-7; 7 bases line up with TRBD2. With 0 bases clipped from V and 2 bases from J, the junction kept 7 bases outside the gene matches. CDR1 SQVTM and CDR2 ANQGSEA come from the germline V gene. The length of the CDR3 is 15 residues. For the CDR3, the DNA is TGCAGCGTTGAAGATCCCCAGCGGGGCGCCTACGAGCAGTACTTC. Amino acid sequence: CSVEDPQRGAYEQYF.

This chain connects TRBV2 to TRBJ1-4; D ambiguous. CDR3 length: 14 amino acids. In germline, CDR1 is SNHLY, CDR2 FYNNEI. V was shortened by 7 bases and J by 7 bases, with 16 bases between the two germline ends. The CDR3 spells CASTSRPRGEKLFF. In DNA form, the CDR3 reads TGTGCCAGCACTTCAAGACCTCGGGGTGAAAAACTGTTTTTT.